This T cell receptor beta chain derives from a study of cytomegalovirus exposure and HLA in healthy donors. Study context: The platform used for the approximately 130 validation repertoires matched that of the roughly 700 first-cohort repertoires, a later analysis reported.

The donors formed part of the approximately 130-subject validation cohort, distinct from the roughly 600-subject first cohort. Only in-frame clones appear in the TCRdb table, and some are missing; sequencing was by immunoSEQ multiplex PCR. The top ten hold roughly 2% of the sample, which has about 130,000 clones, about nine tenths seen once. CDR3 length: 15 amino acids. Germline V gene lookup returns CDR1 SGHRS and CDR2 YFSETQ. V lost 3 bases and J lost 4; bases outside the gene matches: 3. Overall study results and limits: In vitro checks showed that three CMV-associated chains really do target CMV antigens.

Concerning this clone itself: Its antigen is unidentified.

This rearrangement joins TRBV5-1 to TRBJ2-3, with 12 nucleotides matching TRBD2. This sequence originates from a woman under 30 in good health and CMV-seronegative. The sample was PBMCs. The CDR3 sequence: CASSSTSGSADTQYF. As DNA, the CDR3 is TGCGCCAGCAGCTCGACTAGCGGGAGCGCAGATACGCAGTATTTT.